Below, 29 T cell receptor beta chains from the same sample are listed, as sequenced in a study of OX40 agonist ivuxolimab in advanced cancers. The library was generated by the immunoSEQ multiplex PCR assay. In its TCRdb copy, this immuneACCESS table keeps in-frame sequences only and misses some clones. Where compared with another copy, unresolved V genes explain less than half of these, and the others have no known cause. The sample table records 90,000 or so clones; roughly 89% of these occur just once. The ten largest make up 0.33% of the sample. Here the sequenced sample was CD4+ or CD8+ T cells sorted from blood, taken in a trial of the OX40 agonist ivuxolimab. Source of these receptors: an adult with an advanced solid tumor such as melanoma, head and neck, liver or kidney cancer.

The J gene is TRBJ1-2, the V gene TRBV7-9, with TRBD1 identical over 10 bases. The V and J ends lost 4 bases and 4 bases, in that order; junction bases with no gene match: 3. This CDR3 spans 14 amino acids. Per germline, CDR1 SEHNR and CDR2 FQNEAQ (reference sequence). For the CDR3, the DNA is TGTGCCAGCAGCTCGGGACAGGGGTTCTATGGCTACACCTTC. Its translation: CASSSGQGFYGYTF.

The chain couples TRBV9 to TRBJ1-4, with D possibly being TRBD1 (5 bases). Trimming pared 6 bases from V and 3 bases from J, leaving 12 bases between. Germline V gives CDR1 SGDLS, CDR2 YYNGEE. The CDR3 totals 14 residues. The CDR3 here is CASNIGGANEKLFF. In DNA form, the CDR3 reads TGTGCCAGCAACATTGGGGGGGCTAATGAAAAACTGTTTTTT.

The chain joins TRBV15 to TRBJ1-2, with D unclear. V shed 1 base and J shed 6 bases, with 12 bases lying between them. The CDR3 has 14 residues. CDR1 LNHNV and CDR2 YYDKDF come from the germline V gene (reference sequence). For the CDR3, the DNA is TGTGCCACCAGCAGAGGATCAACGAGCCATGGCTACACCTTC. This translates into CATSRGSTSHGYTF.

The chain employs TRBV9 and TRBJ2-5; the D gene could be TRBD1 or TRBD2 (6 bases each). The CDR3 is 13 amino acids. CDR1 is SGDLS, CDR2 YYNGEE, per germline. Trimming removed 3 bases from V and 5 bases from J, with 11 bases in between. This chain's CDR3 is CASSATGRETQYF. For the CDR3, the DNA is TGTGCCAGCAGCGCCACAGGGAGGGAGACCCAGTACTTC.

The chain combines TRBV5-5 with TRBJ1-6; 8 nucleotides line up with TRBD1. Germline V gene data show CDR1 as SGHKS and CDR2 as YYEKEE (reference sequence). V lost 4 bases, J lost 7 bases, and 10 bases stayed unmatched. The CDR3 is 16 residues long. The DNA of the CDR3 is TGTGCCAGCAGCCTTAACTCGGGACAGGTCAATTCACCCCTCCACTTT. Protein sequence: CASSLNSGQVNSPLHF.

The rearrangement links TRBV6-5 to TRBJ1-2; D is ambiguous. CDR3 length: 13 residues. The V end lost 0 bases, the J end lost 8 bases, and 10 bases lay between the germline ends. Germline CDR1 MNHEY, CDR2 SVGAGI. Here the CDR3 reads CASSYSVQLGYTF. DNA of the CDR3: TGTGCCAGCAGTTACTCGGTCCAGCTGGGCTACACCTTC.

V is TRBV29-1 and J is TRBJ2-2, with D unresolved. Germline V CDR1 and CDR2: SQVTM, ANQGSEA. The CDR3 contains 12 residues. The V gene lost 7 bases and the J gene lost 1 base, with 7 bases spanning the gap. This CDR3 reads CSAYRNTGELFF. The CDR3 DNA sequence: TGCAGCGCCTATAGGAACACCGGGGAGCTGTTTTTT.

The chain recombines TRBV5-1 with TRBJ1-6; D uncertain. Germline V lookup: CDR1 SGHRS, CDR2 YFSETQ. The V end was cut by 6 bases, the J end by 0 bases, with 19 bases between. This CDR3 spans 18 amino acids. The CDR3 DNA follows: TGCGCCAGCACGAGGGATGGTCTGACGAGCTCCTATAATTCACCCCTCCACTTT. Protein: CASTRDGLTSSYNSPLHF.

The gene calls are TRBV11-2 and TRBJ1-1; D not resolved. The CDR3 contains 15 residues. The V end lost 4 bases, the J end lost 8 bases, and 20 bases lay between the germline ends. Germline CDR1 is SGHAT and CDR2 is FQNNGV. As DNA, the CDR3 is TGTGCCAGCAGCTCAAGGGATGACGGTCTGGGAGAAGCTTTCTTT. Translation gives CASSSRDDGLGEAFF.

The V gene is TRBV5-8, the J gene TRBJ1-1; TRBD1 is a possible D gene (6 bases). The CDR3 has 14 amino acids. Deletions cut 3 bases from V and 5 bases from J, with 14 bases between. Germline V gene lookup returns CDR1 SGHTS and CDR2 YDEGEE. CDR3 sequence (DNA): TGTGCCAGCAGCTCCGCTACAGGGAGAACTGAAGCTTTCTTT. Its translation: CASSSATGRTEAFF.

This clone was seen just once. The rearrangement joins TRBV5-4 to TRBJ2-1; weak D call: TRBD1 (6 bases). The CDR3 consists of 15 residues. Trimming stripped 7 bases from V and 8 bases from J, with 22 bases between. The germline CDR1 and CDR2 sequences are SGHNT and YYREEE (reference sequence). The CDR3 sequence: CASGSTTGNRDEQFF. The CDR3 region has the DNA TGTGCCAGCGGCTCGACTACAGGGAATAGGGATGAGCAGTTCTTC.

V is TRBV5-6 and J is TRBJ2-7; 8 bases align to TRBD1. Trimming took 4 bases from V and 6 from J; bases not matched to a gene: 12. The CDR3 sequence is 15 residues long. Per germline, CDR1 SGHDT and CDR2 YYEEEE. CDR3 DNA sequence: TGTGCCAGCAGCCTGCCCACGACAGGGGTAGTCGAGCAGTACTTC. This translates into CASSLPTTGVVEQYF.

V gene TRBV19 combines with J gene TRBJ1-1; unclear D gene. The germline gives CDR1 LNHDA, CDR2 SQIVND (reference sequence). V was shortened by 5 bases and J by 2 bases, with 9 bases between the two germline ends. The CDR3 extends over 13 amino acids. The CDR3, as DNA: TGTGCCAGTAGTCCCAGGAAAAACACTGAAGCTTTCTTT. This sequence encodes CASSPRKNTEAFF.

The J gene is TRBJ2-3, the V gene TRBV4-3, with D uncertain. The CDR3 is made up of 14 amino acids. Germline V gives CDR1 LGHNA, CDR2 YSLEER. The V end was cut by 1 base, the J end by 6 bases, with 11 bases between. CDR3 sequence reads: CASSQGGPGDTQYF. CDR3 bases: TGCGCCAGCAGCCAAGGAGGTCCTGGTGATACGCAGTATTTT.

This sequence joins TRBV4-1 and TRBJ2-2; D not resolved. Looked up from germline, CDR1 is MGHRA and CDR2 is YSYEKL. This CDR3 spans 17 amino acids. The V end was cut by 0 bases, the J end by 3 bases, with 14 bases between. For the CDR3, the DNA is TGCGCCAGCAGCCAAGATAAGCGCACACCTCACACCGGGGAGCTGTTTTTT. Residues: CASSQDKRTPHTGELFF.

This clone was detected only a few times. The chain employs TRBV29-1 and TRBJ2-1; 8 bases match TRBD2. The V gene end was trimmed by 5 bases and the J gene end by 6 bases; junction bases not matched to a gene: 9. In germline, CDR1 is SQVTM, CDR2 ANQGSEA. The CDR3 has 14 amino acids. The CDR3 reads CSVLLAGLLNEQFF. The CDR3 nucleotides are TGCAGCGTTTTATTAGCGGGACTGCTCAATGAGCAGTTCTTC.

A single count supports this clone. CDR3 residues: CASSINPHNEQFF. As DNA, the CDR3 is TGTGCCAGCAGCATCAACCCCCACAATGAGCAGTTCTTC. The chain joins TRBV9 to TRBJ2-1; no clear D gene. The CDR3 runs 13 residues. CDR1 SGDLS and CDR2 YYNGEE come from the germline V gene. V gave up 4 bases and J gave up 5 bases, with 10 bases separating them.

Here the CDR3 DNA reads TGTGCCAGCAGTTATACAGGGGGCGGACAGCCCCAGCATTTT. This encodes CASSYTGGGQPQHF. The V and J genes are TRBV6-5 and TRBJ1-5; 9 positions agree with TRBD1. The J segment lost 7 bases and the V segment lost 3 bases, leaving 4 bases of the junction unmatched. The V gene's germline CDR1 is MNHEY and CDR2 SVGAGI. The CDR3 runs to 14 residues.

This chain links TRBV28 with TRBJ2-3, with 8 bases that match TRBD1. The CDR3 loop spans 15 amino acids. From germline, CDR1 is MDHEN and CDR2 SYDVKM. J lost 4 bases, V lost 4 bases, and 7 bases had no gene match. CDR3 nucleotides: TGTGCCAGCAGTTGGCCAGGGGGCCGGGCAGATACGCAGTATTTT. Protein sequence: CASSWPGGRADTQYF.

The V and J genes are TRBV7-2 and TRBJ1-2; D is possibly TRBD1 (5 bases). V was trimmed by 7 bases and J by 8 bases, leaving 17 bases between them. Germline CDR1 reads SGHTA; CDR2 reads FQGNSA. The CDR3 runs to 13 residues. The chain's CDR3 is CASTPMGEGGYTF. Here the CDR3 DNA reads TGTGCCAGCACCCCAATGGGGGAAGGAGGCTACACCTTC.

This chain uses TRBV5-5 with TRBJ1-1; D gene unclear. Looked up from germline, CDR1 is SGHKS and CDR2 is YYEKEE (reference sequence). CDR3 length: 13 amino acids. V lost 4 bases and J 3 bases, leaving 10 bases between the germline ends. CDR3 nucleotide sequence: TGTGCCAGCAGCCCCGATCGGGACACTGAAGCTTTCTTT. This sequence encodes CASSPDRDTEAFF.

CDR3: CASSIVGTGGTRSSYNEQFF. DNA for the CDR3: TGTGCCAGTAGTATAGTCGGGACAGGGGGGACTAGGAGCTCCTACAATGAGCAGTTCTTC. The V call is TRBV19, the J call TRBJ2-1; 11 positions agree with TRBD1. The junction had 11 bases not matched to a gene; V was cut back by 1 base and J by 0 bases. The length of the CDR3 is 20 residues. From germline, CDR1 is LNHDA and CDR2 SQIVND (reference sequence).

The rearrangement links TRBV30 to TRBJ1-1; 7 bases match TRBD1. This CDR3 region has 13 residues. The trim removed 5 bases at V and 5 bases at J, leaving 8 bases unmatched. In germline, CDR1 is GTSNPN, CDR2 SVGIG (reference sequence). CDR3 nucleotide sequence: TGTGCCTGGGGTTGGGACAGCGCTACTGAAGCTTTCTTT. Translating it yields CAWGWDSATEAFF.

The chain uses TRBV19 and TRBJ2-3; 7 nucleotides align to TRBD2. J gave up 10 bases and V 9 bases, and 16 bases lay outside the gene matches. The germline CDR1 and CDR2 sequences are LNHDA and SQIVND (reference sequence). The CDR3 length is 14 residues. CDR3 in DNA: TGTGCCAGCCGCCCGCGAATAAGCGGGATTCCGCAGTATTTT. It codes for CASRPRISGIPQYF.

The J gene is TRBJ2-1, the V gene TRBV5-1; 7 bases agree with TRBD2. This CDR3 is built from 16 residues. V shed 7 bases and J 0 bases; nucleotides not matched to a gene: 10. Germline V gene lookup returns CDR1 SGHRS and CDR2 YFSETQ. CDR3 sequence reads: CASRLAPGGSYNEQFF. The CDR3 region has the DNA TGCGCCAGCCGTTTGGCCCCGGGAGGCTCCTACAATGAGCAGTTCTTC.

A single count supports this clone. The chain is built from TRBV19 and TRBJ1-5, with D perhaps TRBD1 (6 bases). CDR3 length: 14 amino acids. Germline V CDR1 and CDR2: LNHDA, SQIVND (reference sequence). Trimming took off 7 bases at V and 4 bases at J, with 14 bases between the two ends. The CDR3 coding sequence is TGTGCCAGTAAGGGGGGGGAACCAAATCAGCCCCAGCATTTT. This translates into CASKGGEPNQPQHF. Based on the CDR3 plus reference TRBV19 and TRBJ1-5, the full variable domain is DGGITQSPKYLFRKEGQNVTLSCEQNLNHDAMYWYRQDPGQGLRLIYYSQIVNDFQKGDIAEGYSVSREKKESFPLTVTSAQKNPTAFYLCASKGGEPNQPQHFGDGTRLSIL.

The gene calls are TRBV7-2 and TRBJ2-1, with 9 bases aligning to TRBD2. The germline V gene has CDR1 SGHTA and CDR2 FQGNSA. The V gene end was trimmed by 1 base and the J gene end by 0 bases; junction bases not matched to a gene: 10. The CDR3 has 19 residues. Written as DNA, the CDR3 is TGTGCCAGCAGCTTAGACCCCAATAGCGGGAGCCTCTCCTACAATGAGCAGTTCTTC. The encoded protein is CASSLDPNSGSLSYNEQFF.

The chain links TRBV7-3 to TRBJ2-3; 10 bases agree with TRBD1. Germline CDR1 reads SGHTA; CDR2 reads FQGTGA. V shed 4 bases and J 4 bases; nucleotides not matched to a gene: 5. This CDR3 is built from 15 residues. The CDR3 sequence is CASSSSTGGADTQYF. The CDR3, as DNA: TGTGCCAGCAGCTCCTCGACAGGGGGCGCAGATACGCAGTATTTT.

The chain employs TRBV7-9 and TRBJ2-7; D uncertain. V dropped 1 base and J dropped 2 bases, with 12 bases sitting between them. The germline V gene encodes CDR1 SEHNR and CDR2 FQNEAQ (reference sequence). There are 15 residues in the CDR3. The CDR3 DNA sequence: TGTGCCAGCAGCTTAGTCACCCAGATTACCTACGAGCAGTACTTC. This encodes CASSLVTQITYEQYF.